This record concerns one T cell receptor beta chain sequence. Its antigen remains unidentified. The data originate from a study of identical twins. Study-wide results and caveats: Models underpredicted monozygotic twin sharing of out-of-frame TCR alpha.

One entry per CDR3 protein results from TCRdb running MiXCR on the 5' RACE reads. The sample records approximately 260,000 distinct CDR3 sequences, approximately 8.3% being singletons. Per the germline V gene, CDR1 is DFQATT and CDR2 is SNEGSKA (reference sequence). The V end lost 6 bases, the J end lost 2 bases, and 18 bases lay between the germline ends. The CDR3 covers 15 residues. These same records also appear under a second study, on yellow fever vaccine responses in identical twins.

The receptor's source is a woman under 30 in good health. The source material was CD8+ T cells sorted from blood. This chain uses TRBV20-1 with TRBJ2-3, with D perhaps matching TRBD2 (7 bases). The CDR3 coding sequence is TGCAGTGCCCTCACGAGGGGGGGGCTCACAGATACGCAGTATTTT. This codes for CSALTRGGLTDTQYF.